This TCR beta chain came from a study of blood T cells in healthy people across ages. Broader study findings: The study could not conclusively compare naive and antigen-experienced cells, given its unsorted PBMCs. Per million T cells, the diversity of TCR beta decreased roughly linearly as age advanced.

In this sample, this clonotype turned up a few times. Its specificity is unknown. There are 19 residues in the CDR3. Trimming at V came to 0 bases and at J to 5 bases, leaving 18 bases not matched to a gene. CDR1 is ENHRY and CDR2 is SYGVKD in the germline V gene. It was about 10 milliliters of peripheral blood that were drawn from each donor. The authors isolated at least 6 million PBMCs per sample. The use of a sample-barcoded 5' primer and a J-beta primer mix characterized a second PCR of roughly 6 to 11 cycles. TCRdb re-derived calls from the 5' RACE reads in MiXCR, one entry per CDR3 protein. The sample has about 1.6 million distinct CDR3 sequences; approximately 32% are singletons.

The sequenced sample was blood. The TCR originated in a woman in her twenties or thirties in good health. The rearrangement links TRBV10-3 to TRBJ1-1, with 7 bases that match TRBD1. The CDR3 nucleotides are TGTGCCATCAGTGAGTCGGAGGACAGGAGACGTTCGGTTAAAACTGAAGCTTTCTTT. This sequence encodes CAISESEDRRRSVKTEAFF.